The 8 T cell receptor beta chains below all came from one sample that was sequenced in a study of PD-1 blockade in classical Hodgkin lymphoma. Profiled with immunoSEQ multiplex PCR; TCRdb holds only in-frame clones, not every one. This table has 20,000 to 25,000 clones, about 68% appearing once. Patients all relapsed after autologous stem cell transplantation, and there was variation in brentuximab vedotin exposure. The sequencing here drew on peripheral blood mononuclear cells (PBMCs), taken at baseline. The receptors stem from a human donor with classical Hodgkin lymphoma.

V gene TRBV6-5 combines with J gene TRBJ1-2; D unresolved. The CDR3 consists of 12 residues. Per the germline V gene, CDR1 is MNHEY and CDR2 is SVGAGI. Trimming left V 6 bases short and J 4 bases short, with 9 bases between. The CDR3 sequence: CASRDGTYGYTF. CDR3 coding DNA: TGTGCCAGCAGGGACGGAACCTATGGCTACACCTTC.

By sample fraction, this clone is medium-sized. CDR3 residues: CASSTGTGIHEQYF. In DNA form, the CDR3 reads TGTGCCAGTAGTACTGGGACAGGTATCCACGAGCAGTACTTC. The chain employs TRBV19 and TRBJ2-7; 8 positions match TRBD1. CDR3 length: 14 residues. Germline V gives CDR1 LNHDA, CDR2 SQIVND (reference sequence). J gave up 5 bases and V 4 bases, and 7 bases lay outside the gene matches.

The CDR3 region has the DNA TGTGCCAGCAGTAAGGGACAGGGGCCCACCTACGAGCAGTACTTC. It is translated as CASSKGQGPTYEQYF. V usage is TRBV2 and J usage is TRBJ2-7, with 10 bases identical to TRBD1. The trim removed 5 bases at V and 2 bases at J, leaving 6 bases unmatched. This CDR3 is built from 15 residues. Germline values: CDR1 SNHLY, CDR2 FYNNEI.

The V call is TRBV10-3, the J call TRBJ2-3; 10 bases fit TRBD2. Germline trimming cut 3 bases from V and 1 base from J; bases unmatched to any gene: 13. CDR1 and CDR2 (germline): ENHRY, SYGVKD. This CDR3 has 19 amino acids. In DNA form, the CDR3 reads TGTGCCATCAGTGATAAGATCCAGCGGGAGGGCCGCGGCACAGATACGCAGTATTTT. This encodes CAISDKIQREGRGTDTQYF.

V is TRBV29-1 and J is TRBJ2-1; the D is unclear. Trimming cost V 0 bases and J 6 bases, with 24 bases left between them. This CDR3 comprises 18 residues. Per germline, CDR1 SQVTM and CDR2 ANQGSEA. The CDR3, as DNA: TGCAGCGTTGAAGACTCTTTGAGTATACACTCTCGGCTCAATGAGCAGTTCTTC. Encoded protein: CSVEDSLSIHSRLNEQFF.

This clone has only one observation. This chain joins TRBV7-2 and TRBJ2-7, with D uncertain. The CDR3 contains 14 residues. V was trimmed by 1 base and J by 5 bases, leaving 12 bases between them. Germline V gene lookup returns CDR1 SGHTA and CDR2 FQGNSA. The DNA of the CDR3 is TGTGCCAGCAGCTTAGGGCACGCAAGCCACGAGCAGTACTTC. Translating gives CASSLGHASHEQYF. Drawing the rest from reference TRBV7-2 and TRBJ2-7, the complete variable domain is GAGVSQSPSNKVTEKGKDVELRCDPISGHTALYWYRQSLGQGLEFLIYFQGNSAPDKSGLPSDRFSAERTGGSVSTLTIQRTQQEDSAVYLCASSLGHASHEQYFGPGTRLTVT.

This clone was seen more than once but under ten times. The rearrangement links TRBV19 to TRBJ1-2; a possible D gene is TRBD1 (6 bases). V was trimmed by 8 bases and J by 7 bases, leaving 17 bases between them. The CDR3 runs to 13 residues. The V gene's germline CDR1 is LNHDA and CDR2 SQIVND (reference sequence). DNA of the CDR3: TGTGCCAGTTCCAGGGGTAATCCTCCTGGCTACACCTTC. Translated, it gives CASSRGNPPGYTF.

The chain recombines TRBV4-1 with TRBJ1-2; D call uncertain. CDR1 MGHRA and CDR2 YSYEKL come from the germline V gene. V was clipped by 0 bases and J by 3 bases, with 5 bases between them. The CDR3 has 13 residues. The chain's CDR3 is CASSQDTDYGYTF. CDR3 DNA sequence: TGCGCCAGCAGCCAAGATACCGACTATGGCTACACCTTC.